This is a list of T cell receptor beta chains from one sample in a study of shared clonotypes between healthy human individuals. This table comes from immunoSEQ multiplex PCR, and its TCRdb copy is limited to in-frame clones, with some not included. The sample has about 2 million clones, about 95% seen once. The sample comprised naive CD8+ T cells sorted from blood. The receptors come from a man aged 18 to 29 in good health. Each CDR3 is given with its conserved first and last residue. D genes are given only for firm matches. Clone size is not always given. Where it is, it says once, few, many or a class for expanded clones.

CDR3 DNA: TGCGCCAGCAGCTTTGGGAACGAGCAGTACTTC; CDR3 protein: CASSFGNEQYF; J gene: TRBJ2-7; D gene: -; V gene: TRBV5-1; clone size: once
CDR3 DNA: TGTGCCAGCAGTGCGACAAACAGGTACACTGAAGCTTTCTTT; CDR3 protein: CASSATNRYTEAFF; J gene: TRBJ1-1; D gene: -; V gene: TRBV27; clone size: -
CDR3 DNA: TGCGCCAGCAGCGCACGTAGCGGGGGTGAACAAGAGACCCAGTACTTC; CDR3 protein: CASSARSGGEQETQYF; J gene: TRBJ2-5; D gene: TRBD2; V gene: TRBV4-1; clone size: -
CDR3 DNA: TGTGCCAGCAGCTCGATCAATGAGCAGTTCTTC; CDR3 protein: CASSSINEQFF; J gene: TRBJ2-1; D gene: -; V gene: TRBV7-9; clone size: -
CDR3 DNA: TGCGCCAGCAGCCAAGGACACGGATACTACGAGCAGTACTTC; CDR3 protein: CASSQGHGYYEQYF; J gene: TRBJ2-7; D gene: -; V gene: TRBV4-3; clone size: -
CDR3 DNA: TGCGCCAGCAGCCAACGACAGGGAGAGACCTACGAGCAGTACTTC; CDR3 protein: CASSQRQGETYEQYF; J gene: TRBJ2-7; D gene: TRBD1; V gene: TRBV4-1; clone size: -
CDR3 DNA: TGTGCCAGCAGTTTTCGACCGAACACCGGGGAGCTGTTTTTT; CDR3 protein: CASSFRPNTGELFF; J gene: TRBJ2-2; D gene: -; V gene: TRBV28; clone size: -
CDR3 DNA: TGTGCCAGCAGCGTAGGGAGGGACAGCTTGAACACTGAAGCTTTCTTT; CDR3 protein: CASSVGRDSLNTEAFF; J gene: TRBJ1-1; D gene: TRBD1; V gene: TRBV9; clone size: -
CDR3 DNA: TGTGCCAGCAGCTTACTGGACAGGGGTTTCAATGGCTACACCTTC; CDR3 protein: CASSLLDRGFNGYTF; J gene: TRBJ1-2; D gene: TRBD1; V gene: TRBV11-2; clone size: -
CDR3 DNA: TGTGCCAGCGGTTACACTTCCTCCTACAATGAGCAGTTCTTC; CDR3 protein: CASGYTSSYNEQFF; J gene: TRBJ2-1; D gene: -; V gene: TRBV6-5; clone size: -
CDR3 DNA: TGTGCCAGCAGTTTGGCTGAAGGATACGAGCAGTACTTC; CDR3 protein: CASSLAEGYEQYF; J gene: TRBJ2-7; D gene: -; V gene: TRBV27; clone size: -
CDR3 DNA: TGTGCCAGCAACGGGGCGGGGGGCGGAGAGACCCAGTACTTC; CDR3 protein: CASNGAGGGETQYF; J gene: TRBJ2-5; D gene: TRBD2; V gene: TRBV25-1; clone size: -
CDR3 DNA: TGTGCCAGCAGTTACTCGATGGTCACGGGCGACACTGAAGCTTTCTTT; CDR3 protein: CASSYSMVTGDTEAFF; J gene: TRBJ1-1; D gene: -; V gene: TRBV6-5; clone size: -
CDR3 DNA: TGTGCCAGCAGCCCCGGGACTAGCGGGAGCTACGAGCAGTACTTC; CDR3 protein: CASSPGTSGSYEQYF; J gene: TRBJ2-7; D gene: TRBD2; V gene: TRBV11-2; clone size: -
CDR3 DNA: TGTGCCAGCAGTGAAGACAGGGCAGTAAACACTGAAGCTTTCTTT; CDR3 protein: CASSEDRAVNTEAFF; J gene: TRBJ1-1; D gene: -; V gene: TRBV6-1; clone size: -
CDR3 DNA: TGTGCCATCAGTGAGTTGGCCATCCAGGGCACCGGGGAGCTGTTTTTT; CDR3 protein: CAISELAIQGTGELFF; J gene: TRBJ2-2; D gene: -; V gene: TRBV10-3; clone size: few
CDR3 DNA: TGTGCCAGCAGTTTCTCCGGGACAGGGCACGAGCAGTACTTC; CDR3 protein: CASSFSGTGHEQYF; J gene: TRBJ2-7; D gene: TRBD1; V gene: TRBV27; clone size: -
CDR3 DNA: TGTGCCAGCAGAGCCAGGGAGAGCTCCTACGAGCAGTACTTC; CDR3 protein: CASRARESSYEQYF; J gene: TRBJ2-7; D gene: -; V gene: TRBV6-1; clone size: -
CDR3 DNA: TGTGCCAAAGGACTAGCGGACGCACGCCATACGCAGTATTTT; CDR3 protein: CAKGLADARHTQYF; J gene: TRBJ2-3; D gene: TRBD2; V gene: TRBV25-1; clone size: -
CDR3 DNA: TGTGCCAGCAGCCCAGCGGGTGCAACCACAGATACGCAGTATTTT; CDR3 protein: CASSPAGATTDTQYF; J gene: TRBJ2-3; D gene: -; V gene: TRBV13; clone size: -
CDR3 DNA: TGCGCCAGCGGGTGGACAGGGACCTACGAGCAGTACTTC; CDR3 protein: CASGWTGTYEQYF; J gene: TRBJ2-7; D gene: TRBD1; V gene: TRBV10-2; clone size: few
CDR3 DNA: TGTGCCAGTAGCGTAGACAGGGAGGGTTTGAACACTGAAGCTTTCTTT; CDR3 protein: CASSVDREGLNTEAFF; J gene: TRBJ1-1; D gene: TRBD1; V gene: TRBV19; clone size: -
CDR3 DNA: TGTGCCAGCAGCGGCGACAGGGCTGAGGAGACCCAGTACTTC; CDR3 protein: CASSGDRAEETQYF; J gene: TRBJ2-5; D gene: TRBD1; V gene: TRBV13; clone size: -
CDR3 DNA: TGTGCCAGCAGGAAGGCTAGCGGCTCCTACGAGCAGTACTTC; CDR3 protein: CASRKASGSYEQYF; J gene: TRBJ2-7; D gene: TRBD2; V gene: TRBV27; clone size: -
CDR3 DNA: TGTGCCAGCAGCTTGGTAGTGAACAATGAGCAGTTCTTC; CDR3 protein: CASSLVVNNEQFF; J gene: TRBJ2-1; D gene: -; V gene: TRBV5-6; clone size: -
CDR3 DNA: TGCAGCGGCTGGGCAGGGGGTGGGAATGAGCAGTTCTTC; CDR3 protein: CSGWAGGGNEQFF; J gene: TRBJ2-1; D gene: TRBD1; V gene: TRBV29-1; clone size: -
CDR3 DNA: TGTGCCAGCAGCCCGCTGGGACTAGAGGACAATGAGCAGTTCTTC; CDR3 protein: CASSPLGLEDNEQFF; J gene: TRBJ2-1; D gene: TRBD2; V gene: TRBV11-2; clone size: -
CDR3 DNA: TGTGCCAGCAGAGCCGCCTACGAGCAGTACTTC; CDR3 protein: CASRAAYEQYF; J gene: TRBJ2-7; D gene: -; V gene: TRBV28; clone size: -
CDR3 DNA: TGTGCCAGCAGCCCCCCGAGCGGGACCTCCTACAATGAGCAGTTCTTC; CDR3 protein: CASSPPSGTSYNEQFF; J gene: TRBJ2-1; D gene: TRBD2; V gene: TRBV7-9; clone size: once
CDR3 DNA: TGTGCCAGCAGTGACTCGCCGATACAGGGGGGAGTACAAGAGACCCAGTACTTC; CDR3 protein: CASSDSPIQGGVQETQYF; J gene: TRBJ2-5; D gene: TRBD1; V gene: TRBV6-4; clone size: -
CDR3 DNA: TGTGCCAGCAGCTTAGAGGTGACCTACGGGGTAAGCAATCAGCCCCAGCATTTT; CDR3 protein: CASSLEVTYGVSNQPQHF; J gene: TRBJ1-5; D gene: -; V gene: TRBV7-2; clone size: -
CDR3 DNA: TGCGCCAGCAGTGAGTCAGGGGGGGCTAACTACAATGAGCAGTTCTTC; CDR3 protein: CASSESGGANYNEQFF; J gene: TRBJ2-1; D gene: -; V gene: TRBV10-2; clone size: once
CDR3 DNA: TGTGCCAGCAGCCCGTCGGTCGGAAACACCATATATTTT; CDR3 protein: CASSPSVGNTIYF; J gene: TRBJ1-3; D gene: -; V gene: TRBV28; clone size: -
CDR3 DNA: TGTGCCAGCGGGTCCCAGGGGACAGGGGACCAAGAGACCCAGTACTTC; CDR3 protein: CASGSQGTGDQETQYF; J gene: TRBJ2-5; D gene: TRBD1; V gene: TRBV27; clone size: -
CDR3 DNA: TGCAGCGTTGAAGGCTGGGGCGGGGAGCTGTTTTTT; CDR3 protein: CSVEGWGGELFF; J gene: TRBJ2-2; D gene: -; V gene: TRBV29-1; clone size: -
CDR3 DNA: TGTGCCAGCAGCCGCGTCGGACTAGCGGGAGCAAAAGAGTTCTTC; CDR3 protein: CASSRVGLAGAKEFF; J gene: TRBJ2-1; D gene: TRBD2; V gene: TRBV7-9; clone size: -